This is a list of T cell receptor beta chains from one sample in a study of blood T cell repertoires in COVID-19. The repertoire was sequenced with immunoSEQ multiplex PCR; TCRdb's copy has only in-frame clones and lacks some. The sample has about 94,000 clones, around 86% seen once. The sequenced material came from peripheral blood. The source of these receptors is an elderly woman with acute or convalescent COVID-19. Both conserved end residues are part of each CDR3. A D gene is named only where the DNA matches it firmly. A clone size is listed for some rows: how often the clone was seen (once, few, many), or a class if it is expanded.

abundance: .
d_gene: TRBD1
v_gene: TRBV5-4
j_gene: TRBJ2-5
CDR3nt: TGTGCCAGCAGCCCCGGACAGGGTGTTGGGGAGACCCAGTACTTC
CDR3aa: CASSPGQGVGETQYF

abundance: .
d_gene: TRBD2
v_gene: TRBV6-5
j_gene: TRBJ2-1
CDR3nt: TGTGCCAGCAGTTACATGGGAGGGAACAATGAGCAGTTCTTC
CDR3aa: CASSYMGGNNEQFF

abundance: .
d_gene: .
v_gene: TRBV11-2
j_gene: TRBJ2-7
CDR3nt: TGTGCCAGCAGCGCCCCCGGGCGGTCCCGGGGTTACGAGCAGTACTTC
CDR3aa: CASSAPGRSRGYEQYF

abundance: .
d_gene: .
v_gene: TRBV27
j_gene: TRBJ2-1
CDR3nt: TGTGCCAGCAGAGGGGCCTTCTTCAATGAGCAGTTCTTC
CDR3aa: CASRGAFFNEQFF

abundance: .
d_gene: .
v_gene: TRBV4-1
j_gene: TRBJ1-6
CDR3nt: TGCGCCAGCAGCCAAAGGACAACTCTGGATTCACCCCTCCACTTT
CDR3aa: CASSQRTTLDSPLHF

abundance: once
d_gene: TRBD1
v_gene: TRBV6-1
j_gene: TRBJ1-2
CDR3nt: TGTGCCAGCAGTGAAGCGATGACAGGGAACTATGGCTACACCTTC
CDR3aa: CASSEAMTGNYGYTF

abundance: .
d_gene: TRBD1
v_gene: TRBV3-1/TRBV3-2
j_gene: TRBJ2-1
CDR3nt: TGTGCCAGCAGCCAAGGTTGGACAGGGGGGTACAATGAGCAGTTCTTC
CDR3aa: CASSQGWTGGYNEQFF

abundance: .
d_gene: TRBD2
v_gene: TRBV7-6
j_gene: TRBJ2-1
CDR3nt: TGTGCCAGCAGCTTAGCTAGCGGGAGAGGGACGCAGGGCGCCTACAATGAGCAGTTCTTC
CDR3aa: CASSLASGRGTQGAYNEQFF

abundance: .
d_gene: TRBD2
v_gene: TRBV5-4
j_gene: TRBJ2-5
CDR3nt: TGTGCCAGCAGCTCGGGACTAGCGGGAGGCGGGACCCAGTACTTC
CDR3aa: CASSSGLAGGGTQYF

abundance: .
d_gene: .
v_gene: TRBV5-6
j_gene: TRBJ2-7
CDR3nt: TGTGCCAGCAGCTCCCCGGGGAGCGGCTCGGGAGAGCAGTACTTC
CDR3aa: CASSSPGSGSGEQYF

abundance: .
d_gene: TRBD1
v_gene: TRBV19
j_gene: TRBJ2-3
CDR3nt: TGTGCCAGTAGTATGCGTACAGGGGCGACAGATACGCAGTATTTT
CDR3aa: CASSMRTGATDTQYF

abundance: .
d_gene: .
v_gene: TRBV6-4
j_gene: TRBJ1-2
CDR3nt: TGTGCCAGCAGTGTCGGGGGGAACTATGGCTACACCTTC
CDR3aa: CASSVGGNYGYTF

abundance: .
d_gene: TRBD1
v_gene: TRBV19
j_gene: TRBJ2-7
CDR3nt: TGTGCCGGACAGGGCTTACCCCATTTCGACGAGCAGTACTTC
CDR3aa: CAGQGLPHFDEQYF

abundance: .
d_gene: .
v_gene: TRBV10-3
j_gene: TRBJ2-1
CDR3nt: TGTGCCATCAGTGAGTCGAATCAGGGATCCGAGCAGTTCTTC
CDR3aa: CAISESNQGSEQFF

abundance: .
d_gene: .
v_gene: TRBV6-2/TRBV6-3
j_gene: TRBJ2-1
CDR3nt: TGTGCCAGCAGTTCCCCGGGGGGCCTCTACAATGAGCAGTTCTTC
CDR3aa: CASSSPGGLYNEQFF

abundance: .
d_gene: .
v_gene: TRBV6-1
j_gene: TRBJ1-6
CDR3nt: TGTGCCAGCAGTGACGCGGCAGGGTATTCACCCCTCCACTTT
CDR3aa: CASSDAAGYSPLHF

abundance: .
d_gene: .
v_gene: TRBV19
j_gene: TRBJ1-1
CDR3nt: TGTGCCAGTAGTATCAGCAGAACAGGGACTGAAGCTTTCTTT
CDR3aa: CASSISRTGTEAFF

abundance: .
d_gene: TRBD1
v_gene: TRBV5-1
j_gene: TRBJ1-2
CDR3nt: TGCGCCAGCAGCGCTGGACAGGGAAACTATGGCTACACCTTC
CDR3aa: CASSAGQGNYGYTF

abundance: .
d_gene: TRBD2
v_gene: TRBV3-1/TRBV3-2
j_gene: TRBJ2-6
CDR3nt: TGTGCCAGCAGCCAAGATCTGGGGGGGACTGGGGCCAACGTCCTGACTTTC
CDR3aa: CASSQDLGGTGANVLTF

abundance: .
d_gene: .
v_gene: TRBV2
j_gene: TRBJ1-2
CDR3nt: TGTGCCAGCAGCCCGGGGGAGAGCTATGGCTACACCTTC
CDR3aa: CASSPGESYGYTF

abundance: .
d_gene: .
v_gene: TRBV10-3
j_gene: TRBJ1-1
CDR3nt: TGTGCCATCAAAACCGCGGCGGAAGAAGCTTTCTTT
CDR3aa: CAIKTAAEEAFF

abundance: once
d_gene: .
v_gene: TRBV3-1/TRBV3-2
j_gene: TRBJ1-5
CDR3nt: TGTGCCAGCAGCCAAGGTGTTAATAGCAATCAGCCCCAGCATTTT
CDR3aa: CASSQGVNSNQPQHF

abundance: .
d_gene: TRBD1
v_gene: TRBV11-2
j_gene: TRBJ1-2
CDR3nt: TGTGCCAGCAGCTCTCGACAGGGAAGGAAGGCTGGCTACACCTTC
CDR3aa: CASSSRQGRKAGYTF

abundance: once
d_gene: .
v_gene: TRBV9
j_gene: TRBJ1-2
CDR3nt: TGTGCCAGCAGCGCACCCCGCGTCCACCGGGGCTATGGCTACACCTTC
CDR3aa: CASSAPRVHRGYGYTF

abundance: once
d_gene: .
v_gene: TRBV7-9
j_gene: TRBJ1-2
CDR3nt: TGTGCCAGCAGCTTAGAGGAGGGGTCGGCGTATGGCTACACCTTC
CDR3aa: CASSLEEGSAYGYTF

abundance: .
d_gene: .
v_gene: TRBV5-6
j_gene: TRBJ1-5
CDR3nt: TGTGCCAGCAGCCGACGACAGTCACGGAGCCAGCCCCAGCATTTT
CDR3aa: CASSRRQSRSQPQHF

abundance: .
d_gene: .
v_gene: TRBV29-1
j_gene: TRBJ2-3
CDR3nt: TGCAGCGCCAAGTCGGGGGATACGCAGTATTTT
CDR3aa: CSAKSGDTQYF

abundance: .
d_gene: .
v_gene: TRBV5-1
j_gene: TRBJ2-7
CDR3nt: TGCGCCAGCAGTGATAGGGGTCGCTACGAGCAGTACTTC
CDR3aa: CASSDRGRYEQYF

abundance: .
d_gene: TRBD1
v_gene: TRBV27
j_gene: TRBJ2-6
CDR3nt: TGTGCCAGCAGTCCCCCGACAGGGGCCGGGGCCAACGTCCTGACTTTC
CDR3aa: CASSPPTGAGANVLTF

abundance: few
d_gene: TRBD1
v_gene: TRBV10-3
j_gene: TRBJ1-6
CDR3nt: TGTGCCATCAGCCACGACAGGGTGGATAATTCACCCCTCCACTTT
CDR3aa: CAISHDRVDNSPLHF

abundance: once
d_gene: TRBD1
v_gene: TRBV27
j_gene: TRBJ2-1
CDR3nt: TGTGCCAGCAGACGGACAGGGGAAGAGCAGTTCTTC
CDR3aa: CASRRTGEEQFF

abundance: .
d_gene: TRBD1
v_gene: TRBV19
j_gene: TRBJ2-5
CDR3nt: TGTGCCAGTAGTACAACAGGGGGTTTCGAGACCCAGTACTTC
CDR3aa: CASSTTGGFETQYF

abundance: .
d_gene: TRBD1
v_gene: TRBV28
j_gene: TRBJ1-2
CDR3nt: TGTGCCACCCGACAGGGCGGCTATGGGCTCGAGGGCTACACCTTC
CDR3aa: CATRQGGYGLEGYTF

abundance: .
d_gene: .
v_gene: TRBV2
j_gene: TRBJ1-5
CDR3nt: TGTGCCAGCAGCCAAGCGGGAAGGGTCCAGCCCCAGCATTTT
CDR3aa: CASSQAGRVQPQHF

abundance: .
d_gene: .
v_gene: TRBV4-2
j_gene: TRBJ2-7
CDR3nt: TGTGCCAGCAGCCGACTTCGTGGCTACGAGCAGTACTTC
CDR3aa: CASSRLRGYEQYF

abundance: .
d_gene: TRBD1
v_gene: TRBV29-1
j_gene: TRBJ2-3
CDR3nt: TGCAGCGTTCAGGGGGATAGCACAGATACGCAGTATTTT
CDR3aa: CSVQGDSTDTQYF

abundance: .
d_gene: TRBD1
v_gene: TRBV5-1
j_gene: TRBJ1-6
CDR3nt: TGCGCCAGCAGTTTAGAAGACAGGGGTCATTCACCCCTCCACTTT
CDR3aa: CASSLEDRGHSPLHF

abundance: .
d_gene: TRBD2
v_gene: TRBV7-9
j_gene: TRBJ2-1
CDR3nt: TGTGCCAGCAGCTCGGGACTAGCGGGAGCTCTCTCCTACAATGAGCAGTTCTTC
CDR3aa: CASSSGLAGALSYNEQFF

abundance: .
d_gene: .
v_gene: TRBV9
j_gene: TRBJ1-2
CDR3nt: TGTGCCAGCAGCGTAGGGGCTGACCCTTTTTTTGGCTACACCTTC
CDR3aa: CASSVGADPFFGYTF

abundance: .
d_gene: TRBD2
v_gene: TRBV7-6
j_gene: TRBJ2-7
CDR3nt: TGTGCCAGCAGTAAGCTAGCGGGAGGAGCCTACGAGCAGTACTTC
CDR3aa: CASSKLAGGAYEQYF

abundance: .
d_gene: TRBD2
v_gene: TRBV6-5
j_gene: TRBJ2-7
CDR3nt: TGTGCCAGCAGTTACTCTGCGACTAGCAACTACGAGCAGTACTTC
CDR3aa: CASSYSATSNYEQYF

abundance: once
d_gene: TRBD1
v_gene: TRBV5-1
j_gene: TRBJ2-5
CDR3nt: TGCGCCAGCAGCCCGGACTCGACAGGGGATAGAGGGACCCAGTACTTC
CDR3aa: CASSPDSTGDRGTQYF

abundance: .
d_gene: TRBD1
v_gene: TRBV4-1
j_gene: TRBJ1-1
CDR3nt: TGCGCCAGCAGCCAAGATCAAAGGACAGGGAACACTGAAGCTTTCTTT
CDR3aa: CASSQDQRTGNTEAFF

abundance: .
d_gene: .
v_gene: TRBV19
j_gene: TRBJ1-6
CDR3nt: TGTGCCAGTACCCGGCGGGAGGGGGATAATTCACCCCTCCACTTT
CDR3aa: CASTRREGDNSPLHF

abundance: .
d_gene: TRBD1
v_gene: TRBV19
j_gene: TRBJ1-5
CDR3nt: TGTGCCAGTAGTGGCCGGGACAGGGGGGTCGGCAATCAGCCCCAGCATTTT
CDR3aa: CASSGRDRGVGNQPQHF

abundance: .
d_gene: .
v_gene: TRBV5-1
j_gene: TRBJ2-2
CDR3nt: TGCGCCAGCAGCTTGCTACCGAACACCGGGGAGCTGTTTTTT
CDR3aa: CASSLLPNTGELFF